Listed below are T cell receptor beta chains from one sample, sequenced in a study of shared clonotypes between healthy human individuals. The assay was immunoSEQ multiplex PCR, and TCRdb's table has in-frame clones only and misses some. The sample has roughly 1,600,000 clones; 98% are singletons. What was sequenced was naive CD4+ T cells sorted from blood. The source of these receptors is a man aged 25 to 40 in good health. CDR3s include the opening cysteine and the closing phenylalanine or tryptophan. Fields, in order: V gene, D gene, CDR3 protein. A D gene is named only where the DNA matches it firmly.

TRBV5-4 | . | CASSAPSERPDTQYF
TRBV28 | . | CASMGVSQFF
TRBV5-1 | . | CASSLAGRNTGELFF
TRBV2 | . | CASGGQTHSYEQYF
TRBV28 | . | CASSPGSALSSYEQYF
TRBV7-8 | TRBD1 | CASSRSTETGVTFSGANVLTF
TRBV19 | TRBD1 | CASSPATGGGTNEKLFF
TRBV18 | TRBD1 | CASSPINRGRVGYTF
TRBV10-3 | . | CAISAVSGRGYTF
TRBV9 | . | CASSTRVEGYTF
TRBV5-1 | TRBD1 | CASSLRDRSQQYF
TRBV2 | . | CAGAGATSYEQYF
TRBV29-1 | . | CSVGLLAVGTDTQYF
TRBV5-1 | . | CASSLWGLYEQYF
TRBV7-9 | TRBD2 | CASSLGTSTDTQYF
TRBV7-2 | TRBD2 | CASSLRTSREGQYF
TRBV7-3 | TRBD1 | CASSLDRDHEQYF
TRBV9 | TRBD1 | CASSVDLGTGRPGGTQYF
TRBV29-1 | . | CSVVAGTNQPQHF
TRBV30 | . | CAWSVPGGYTDTQYF
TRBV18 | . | CASSPQYAPGTGELFF
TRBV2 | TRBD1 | CASSMGQGRYEQYF
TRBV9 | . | CASSRLTGHTNEQYF
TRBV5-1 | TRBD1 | CASSQGRDRGKETQYF
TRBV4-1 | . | CASSQLPTGTEAFF
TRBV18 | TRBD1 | CASSSDRGLGHGYTF
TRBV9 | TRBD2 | CASSFVGTSVTDTQYF
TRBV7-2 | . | CASSLYRAYGYTF
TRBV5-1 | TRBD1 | CASSLGGQGGANEKLFF
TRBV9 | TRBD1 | CASSPRDRGYEQFF
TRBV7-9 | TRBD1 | CASSFGQGDGETQYF
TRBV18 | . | CASSPSRGSNQPQHF
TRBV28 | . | CASISPGRVTEAFF
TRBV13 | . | CASSFKYSVWNTGELFF
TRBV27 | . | CASSSRTQTNYGYTF
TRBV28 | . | CASSPPAPLSYEQYF
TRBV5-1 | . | CASSPDIYTEAFF
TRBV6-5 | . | CASSYSHLADTQYF
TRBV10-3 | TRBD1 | CATTRDSTNYGYTF
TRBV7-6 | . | CASSLAPQLAQGEQFF
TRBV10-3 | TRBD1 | CAIGTQGAISYEQYF
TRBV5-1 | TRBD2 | CASSVTGTSGTDTQYF
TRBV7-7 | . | CASSPIGSKQFF
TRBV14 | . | CASSLASDTSYEQYF
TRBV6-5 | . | CASSYSYGTEAFF
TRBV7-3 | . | CASSLSVRAQETQYF
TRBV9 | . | CASSPSDRSGNTIYF